These 8 T cell receptor beta chains came from one sample sequenced in a study of blood T cell repertoires in COVID-19. Assay used: immunoSEQ multiplex PCR; TCRdb lists only in-frame clones, some missing. The sample has fewer than 250,000 clones, 80% to 90% seen once. The sample consisted of PBMCs or T cells enriched from blood (not recorded which). These receptors originate from a woman aged 40 to 49 with acute COVID-19.

The V call is TRBV19, the J call TRBJ1-1; D is ambiguous. The germline gives CDR1 LNHDA, CDR2 SQIVND (reference sequence). V was cut by 0 bases and J by 3 bases, with 11 bases left in between. The CDR3 consists of 15 residues. CDR3 protein: CASSIDPNGYTEAFF. The CDR3 coding sequence is TGTGCCAGTAGTATAGATCCCAACGGGTACACTGAAGCTTTCTTT.

This chain connects TRBV25-1 to TRBJ2-2, with 7 bases identical to TRBD2. The CDR3 extends over 15 amino acids. The ends lost 3 bases at V and 6 bases at J; junction bases unmatched: 7. Germline loops: CDR1 MGHDK, CDR2 SYGVNS. The DNA of the CDR3 is TGTGCCAGCAGTGACCCTGGGGGGGGATCCGGGGAGCTGTTTTTT. Its protein product is CASSDPGGGSGELFF.

This clone was seen only once. V and J are TRBV25-1 and TRBJ2-5; D gene ambiguous. CDR1 is MGHDK and CDR2 is SYGVNS in the germline V gene. V was trimmed by 7 bases and J by 0 bases, leaving 12 bases between them. This CDR3 spans 14 amino acids. The CDR3 sequence: CASTKYGDQETQYF. The DNA of the CDR3 is TGTGCCAGCACCAAATACGGAGACCAAGAGACCCAGTACTTC.

The rearrangement uses TRBV5-6 and TRBJ2-7; 8 nucleotides line up with TRBD1. J was trimmed by 4 bases and V by 2 bases; bases with no gene match: 2. Germline CDR1 reads SGHDT; CDR2 reads YYEEEE. This CDR3 contains 13 residues. The CDR3, as DNA: TGTGCCAGCAGCTTCGACAGGGGATACGAGCAGTACTTC. Amino acids: CASSFDRGYEQYF.

This clone was counted between two and nine times. This sequence joins TRBV29-1 and TRBJ1-2, with 8 bases aligning to TRBD1. V lost 3 bases to trimming and J lost 4 bases; unmatched junction nucleotides: 7. Germline values: CDR1 SQVTM, CDR2 ANQGSEA. The CDR3 has 14 residues. In DNA form, the CDR3 reads TGCAGCGTTGACGATGGACAGGGCTTCTATGGCTACACCTTC. Protein product: CSVDDGQGFYGYTF.

This chain connects TRBV24-1 to TRBJ2-7; 7 nucleotides match TRBD2. The germline V gene encodes CDR1 KGHDR and CDR2 SFDVKD. The CDR3 runs to 13 residues. The ends lost 10 bases at V and 5 bases at J; junction bases unmatched: 10. CDR3 protein: CATGEGTLDEQYF. DNA of the CDR3: TGTGCCACAGGGGAGGGTACCCTCGACGAGCAGTACTTC.

The DNA of the CDR3 is TGTGCCAGTAACGGGCTGGGGGGAATTAACTATGGCTACACCTTC. Translating it yields CASNGLGGINYGYTF. V and J are TRBV19 and TRBJ1-2, with D possibly TRBD1 on 5 matching bases. V lost 7 bases and J 1 base, leaving 16 bases between the germline ends. The CDR3 sequence is 15 residues long. The germline V gene has CDR1 LNHDA and CDR2 SQIVND (reference sequence).

This clone occurred once. The chain couples TRBV5-6 to TRBJ2-3; 7 bases agree with TRBD1. There are 14 residues in the CDR3. Losses at the gene ends were 3 bases for V and 3 bases for J; bases not matched to a gene: 4. The germline gives CDR1 SGHDT, CDR2 YYEEEE. The DNA for the CDR3 is TGTGCCAGCAGCTCGGGGACAGTGACAGATACGCAGTATTTT. This encodes CASSSGTVTDTQYF.